The 12 T cell receptor beta chains below all came from one sample that was sequenced in a study of shared clonotypes between healthy human individuals. Assay used: immunoSEQ multiplex PCR; TCRdb lists only in-frame clones, some missing. Found here are over a million clones, over 95% of them singletons; the top ten hold roughly 1.2%. Sequencing was done on a sample of naive CD4+ T cells sorted from blood. Indicated subset: CD45RA+ positively selected. The receptors come from a man between 25 and 39 years old in good health.

The chain uses TRBV2 and TRBJ2-1; 16 bases are a match to TRBD2. CDR1 and CDR2 from the germline V gene are SNHLY and FYNNEI. V was clipped by 6 bases and J by 10 bases; unmatched bases: 12. The CDR3 spans 17 residues. The CDR3 sequence: CASSAGTSGRAAHEQFF. The DNA for the CDR3 is TGTGCCAGCAGCGCCGGGACTAGCGGGAGGGCCGCTCACGAGCAGTTCTTC.

The chain combines TRBV19 with TRBJ1-5; 7 nucleotides line up with TRBD1. The CDR3 runs to 15 residues. The V segment lost 7 bases and the J segment 3 bases; nucleotides outside the gene matches: 9. The germline CDR1 and CDR2 sequences are LNHDA and SQIVND (reference sequence). The CDR3 sequence: CASKSTGWNNQPQHF. The CDR3 DNA follows: TGTGCCAGTAAATCGACAGGGTGGAACAATCAGCCCCAGCATTTT.

The rearrangement joins TRBV6-5 to TRBJ2-5; possibly TRBD2 for D (6 bases). Trimming removed 6 bases from V and 9 bases from J, with 23 bases in between. The CDR3 has 15 amino acids. Germline assignment: CDR1 MNHEY and CDR2 SVGAGI. The CDR3 protein is CASRDPLGGALAQYF. CDR3 coding DNA: TGTGCCAGCAGGGACCCTTTGGGAGGTGCCTTGGCCCAGTACTTC.

The chain is built from TRBV5-5 and TRBJ2-6; TRBD1 might be the D (6 bases). The CDR3 loop spans 18 amino acids. V gave up 0 bases and J gave up 0 bases, with 13 bases separating them. Germline CDR1 reads SGHKS; CDR2 reads YYEKEE (reference sequence). CDR3: CASSLAPGAYSGANVLTF. The CDR3 region has the DNA TGTGCCAGCAGCTTGGCGCCAGGGGCCTACTCTGGGGCCAACGTCCTGACTTTC.

This rearrangement joins TRBV10-2 to TRBJ2-5; either TRBD1 or TRBD2 may supply D (5 bases each). The CDR3 consists of 14 residues. Germline assignment: CDR1 WSHSY and CDR2 SAAADI. V was trimmed by 2 bases and J by 0 bases, leaving 7 bases between them. This CDR3 is CASSEEGNQETQYF. The CDR3 DNA follows: TGCGCCAGCAGTGAGGAGGGGAACCAAGAGACCCAGTACTTC.

CDR3 loop: CASSFRQGGVTQYF. Here the CDR3 DNA reads TGTGCCAGCAGCTTCCGACAGGGGGGGGTGACCCAGTACTTC. V gene TRBV7-6 combines with J gene TRBJ2-5; the match to TRBD1 covers 9 bases. The germline CDR1 and CDR2 sequences are SGHVS and FNYEAQ. The V segment lost 3 bases and the J segment 7 bases; nucleotides outside the gene matches: 6. CDR3 length equals 14 residues.

The chain recombines TRBV15 with TRBJ2-2; D might be TRBD1 (5 bases). The CDR3 loop spans 16 amino acids. Germline V CDR1 and CDR2: LNHNV, YYDKDF (reference sequence). V was trimmed by 2 bases and J by 1 base, leaving 11 bases between them. The CDR3 is CATSRLEQVNTGELFF. The CDR3 nucleotides read TGTGCCACCAGCAGACTAGAACAGGTGAACACCGGGGAGCTGTTTTTT.

V gene TRBV28 combines with J gene TRBJ2-5, with D perhaps being TRBD1 or TRBD2 (6 bases each). Germline assignment: CDR1 MDHEN and CDR2 SYDVKM. This CDR3 is 14 amino acids long. Trimming cost V 6 bases and J 4 bases, with 15 bases left between them. The CDR3 nucleotides read TGTGCCAGCAGAATCGGCGGGACAAGAGAGACCCAGTACTTC. Its translation is CASRIGGTRETQYF.

A note on this clone: The same CDR3 can be traced to other DNA sequences in this sample. The V gene is TRBV14, the J gene TRBJ2-2; D perhaps matches TRBD1 (5 bases). The CDR3 length is 12 residues. Trimming pared 6 bases from V and 6 bases from J, leaving 8 bases between. CDR1 is SGHDN and CDR2 is FVKESK in the germline V gene. Here the CDR3 DNA reads TGTGCCAGCAGGCAGGGTGCCGGGGAGCTGTTTTTT. It specifies CASRQGAGELFF.

This chain joins TRBV15 and TRBJ2-5; D not certain. The germline V and J ends were trimmed by 3 bases and 5 bases, with 7 bases remaining between them. This CDR3 has 12 residues. Germline CDR1 and CDR2: LNHNV and YYDKDF (reference sequence). In DNA form, the CDR3 reads TGTGCCACCAGCAGCCTCCGGGAGACCCAGTACTTC. Translated, it gives CATSSLRETQYF. The full variable domain, rest sourced from reference TRBV15 and TRBJ2-5, is DAMVIQNPRYQVTQFGKPVTLSCSQTLNHNVMYWYQQKSSQAPKLLFHYYDKDFNNEADTPDNFQSRRPNTSFCFLDIRSPGLGDTAMYLCATSSLRETQYFGPGTRLLVL.

The CDR3 is CASSLGGDWRTGELFF. CDR3 coding DNA: TGCGCCAGCAGCCTGGGGGGAGATTGGAGGACCGGGGAGCTGTTTTTT. The chain uses TRBV5-1 and TRBJ2-2, with D perhaps matching TRBD2 (6 bases). CDR1 is SGHRS and CDR2 is YFSETQ in the germline V gene. Trimming took 4 bases from V and 5 from J, leaving 18 bases between them. The CDR3 is 16 residues long.

The chain couples TRBV29-1 to TRBJ1-3; 7 positions agree with TRBD1. V was pared by 4 bases and J by 0 bases, with 6 bases of the junction left unmatched. The CDR3 is 15 residues long. Per germline, CDR1 SQVTM and CDR2 ANQGSEA. The CDR3 protein is CSVGQGQASGNTIYF. The CDR3 DNA is TGCAGCGTTGGGCAAGGACAGGCCTCTGGAAACACCATATATTTT.